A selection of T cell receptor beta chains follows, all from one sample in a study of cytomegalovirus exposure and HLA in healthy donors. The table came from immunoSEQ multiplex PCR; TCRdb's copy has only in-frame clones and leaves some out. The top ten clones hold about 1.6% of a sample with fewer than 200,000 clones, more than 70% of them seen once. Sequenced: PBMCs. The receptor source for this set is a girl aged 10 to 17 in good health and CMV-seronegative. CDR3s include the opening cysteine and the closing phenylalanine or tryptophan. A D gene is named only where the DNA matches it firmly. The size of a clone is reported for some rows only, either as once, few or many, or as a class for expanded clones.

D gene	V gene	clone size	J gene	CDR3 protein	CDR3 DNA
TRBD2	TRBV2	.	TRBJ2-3	CASSETSGGPGTQYF	TGTGCCAGCAGTGAGACTAGCGGGGGGCCAGGTACGCAGTATTTT
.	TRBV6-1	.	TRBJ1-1	CAIHRAGVNTEAFF	TGTGCCATCCACAGGGCGGGAGTGAACACTGAAGCTTTCTTT
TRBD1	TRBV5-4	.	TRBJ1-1	CASAGGGTVNTEAFF	TGTGCCAGCGCGGGAGGGGGGACAGTGAACACTGAAGCTTTCTTT
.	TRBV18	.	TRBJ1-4	CASSPPSEKEKLFF	TGTGCCAGCTCACCCCCGAGTGAGAAGGAAAAACTGTTTTTT
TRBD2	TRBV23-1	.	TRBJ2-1	CASSLSGGNEQFF	TGCGCCAGCAGCCTCTCGGGGGGCAATGAGCAGTTCTTC
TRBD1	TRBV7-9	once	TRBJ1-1	CASSDQTGMNTEAFF	TGTGCCAGCAGCGACCAGACAGGGATGAACACTGAAGCTTTCTTT
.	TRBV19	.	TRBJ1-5	CASSMSWSNQPQHF	TGTGCCAGTAGTATGAGTTGGAGCAATCAGCCCCAGCATTTT
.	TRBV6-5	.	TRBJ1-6	CASTHGAGENSPLHF	TGTGCCAGCACCCACGGGGCAGGGGAGAATTCACCCCTCCACTTT
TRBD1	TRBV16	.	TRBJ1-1	CASSQGTGGRTEAFF	TGTGCCAGCAGCCAAGGGACAGGCGGTAGGACTGAAGCTTTCTTT
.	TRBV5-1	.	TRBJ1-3	CASSLGALSGNTIYF	TGCGCCAGCAGCTTGGGGGCCCTCTCTGGAAACACCATATATTTT
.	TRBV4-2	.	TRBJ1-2	CASSQDWMFDGGRYGYTF	TGTGCCAGCAGCCAAGATTGGATGTTTGATGGAGGCCGTTATGGCTACACCTTC
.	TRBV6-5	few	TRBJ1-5	CASSYLTERNQPQHF	TGTGCCAGCAGTTACTTGACAGAGAGAAATCAGCCCCAGCATTTT
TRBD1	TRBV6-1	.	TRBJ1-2	CASSERDRGSTGGYTF	TGTGCCAGCAGTGAACGGGACAGGGGGTCCACCGGTGGCTACACCTTC
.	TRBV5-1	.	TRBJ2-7	CASSLGAEYEQYF	TGCGCCAGCAGCTTGGGGGCAGAATACGAGCAGTACTTC
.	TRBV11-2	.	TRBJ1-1	CASRGQGPMNTEAFF	TGTGCCAGCAGGGGGCAGGGGCCCATGAACACTGAAGCTTTCTTT
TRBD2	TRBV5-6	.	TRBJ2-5	CASSWTSGALQETQYF	TGTGCCAGCAGCTGGACTAGCGGGGCCCTCCAAGAGACCCAGTACTTC
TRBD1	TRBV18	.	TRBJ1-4	CASSLDRAPTNEKLFF	TGTGCCAGCTCACTCGACAGGGCCCCAACTAATGAAAAACTGTTTTTT
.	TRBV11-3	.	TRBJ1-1	CASSPGGRADTEAFF	TGTGCCAGCAGCCCCGGCGGGCGGGCAGACACTGAAGCTTTCTTT
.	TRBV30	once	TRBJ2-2	CAWRGSPGELFF	TGTGCCTGGAGGGGGAGTCCCGGGGAGCTGTTTTTT
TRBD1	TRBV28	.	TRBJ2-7	CASSFSRGLDPYEQYF	TGTGCCAGCAGTTTTTCCAGGGGGCTCGACCCCTACGAGCAGTACTTC
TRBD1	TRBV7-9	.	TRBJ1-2	CASNQDRGTGRNYGYTF	TGTGCCAGCAACCAAGATAGGGGGACAGGGCGAAACTATGGCTACACCTTC
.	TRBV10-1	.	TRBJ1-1	CASTSHRDTEAFF	TGCGCCAGCACTAGTCACAGGGACACTGAAGCTTTCTTT